This record looks at one T cell receptor (beta chain) sequence and its context. The cohort comprised adults aged 18 to 89 years residing in about two dozen US areas. Participants' own reports of clinical history determined their cohort assignment. This sample stems from a study of blood T cell repertoires in COVID-19. Overall study: There were acute and convalescent COVID-19 samples, and they came from the United States, Italy and Spain.

Germline values: CDR1 MNHEY, CDR2 SMNVEV (reference sequence). The CDR3 consists of 11 residues. Trimming cost V 11 bases and J 3 bases, with 8 bases left between them. Per the study methods: Nucleated cell number was recorded as an estimate derived from reference gene primer amplification. Clones were read by immunoSEQ multiplex PCR, and TCRdb kept only the in-frame ones, dropping some. V and J calls and clone size are copied from that table; D and trimming were computed from the DNA. Here the sample spans about 220,000 clones, roughly nine tenths being singletons. The sample consisted of PBMCs or T cells enriched from blood (not recorded which). The chain employs TRBV27 and TRBJ2-1; D unresolved. The receptor comes from a young woman in a cohort exposed to, infected with or recovered from COVID-19 (not recorded which). The DNA for the CDR3 is TGTGCCGTACTTAACTACAATGAGCAGTTCTTC. Translated: CAVLNYNEQFF.